A single T cell receptor (beta chain) is shown here with its context. The data stem from a study of control samples from healthy donors and cancer patients. The protocol was immunoSEQ multiplex PCR, while the TCRdb copy is restricted to in-frame clones and leaves out a portion. Here the sample spans about 410,000 clones, more than 80% being singletons. The V and J ends lost 4 bases and 5 bases, in that order; junction bases with no gene match: 9. CDR1 is LNHDA and CDR2 is SQIVND in the germline V gene (reference sequence). The CDR3 consists of 16 residues. This chain joins TRBV19 and TRBJ2-7; 12 bases are a match to TRBD1. The sample comprised PBMCs. This TCR was recovered from a man in his forties or fifties with head and neck cancer. Here the CDR3 DNA reads TGTGCCAGTAGTACGATACCGGGACAGGGGGCTCACGAGCAGTACTTC. Protein sequence: CASSTIPGQGAHEQYF.